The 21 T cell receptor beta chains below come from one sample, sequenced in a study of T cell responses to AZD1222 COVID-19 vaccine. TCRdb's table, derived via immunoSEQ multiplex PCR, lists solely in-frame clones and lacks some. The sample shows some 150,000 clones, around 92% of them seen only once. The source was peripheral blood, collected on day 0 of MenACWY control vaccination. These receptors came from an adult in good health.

The CDR3 is CATSDLRPSSYNEQFF. DNA of the CDR3: TGTGCCACCAGTGATTTGCGACCGAGCTCCTACAATGAGCAGTTCTTC. This chain links TRBV24-1 with TRBJ2-1; no definite D call. The CDR3 runs 16 residues. Trimming took off 0 bases at V and 0 bases at J, with 8 bases between the two ends. Per germline, CDR1 KGHDR and CDR2 SFDVKD.

Here the CDR3 reads CASSLIGGLNTEAFF. The CDR3 bases are TGTGCCAGCAGTTTAATTGGGGGCCTGAACACTGAAGCTTTCTTT. The chain has TRBV28 and TRBJ1-1, with D perhaps matching TRBD1 (6 bases). Trimming shortened V by 2 bases and J by 0 bases, and 10 bases separated the two germline ends. The length of the CDR3 is 15 residues. The germline gives CDR1 MDHEN, CDR2 SYDVKM. Filled out from reference TRBV28 and TRBJ1-1, the complete variable domain reads DVKVTQSSRYLVKRTGEKVFLECVQDMDHENMFWYRQDPGLGLRLIYFSYDVKMKEKGDIPEGYSVSREKKERFSLILESASTNQTSMYLCASSLIGGLNTEAFFGQGTRLTVV.

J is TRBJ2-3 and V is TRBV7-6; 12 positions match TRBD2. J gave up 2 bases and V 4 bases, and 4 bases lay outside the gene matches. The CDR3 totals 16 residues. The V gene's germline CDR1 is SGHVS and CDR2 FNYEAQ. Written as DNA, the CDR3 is TGTGCCAGCAGCTCTCTAGCGGGGGGGATCACAGATACGCAGTATTTT. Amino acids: CASSSLAGGITDTQYF.

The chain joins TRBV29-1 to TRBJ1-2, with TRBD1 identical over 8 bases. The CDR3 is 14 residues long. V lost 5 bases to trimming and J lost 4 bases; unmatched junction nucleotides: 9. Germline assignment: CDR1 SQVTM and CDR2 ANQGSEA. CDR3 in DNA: TGCAGCGTTAGTACCAGGGGGCTGGGCTATGGCTACACCTTC. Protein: CSVSTRGLGYGYTF.

Here the CDR3 reads CASSPPGTSGASTDTQYF. The DNA of the CDR3 is TGTGCCAGCAGCCCACCGGGGACTAGCGGGGCTAGCACAGATACGCAGTATTTT. V and J are TRBV21-1 and TRBJ2-3; the table's D call of TRBD2 was not tested on the DNA. TRBV21-1 is deemed a pseudogene. The CDR3 consists of 18 residues.

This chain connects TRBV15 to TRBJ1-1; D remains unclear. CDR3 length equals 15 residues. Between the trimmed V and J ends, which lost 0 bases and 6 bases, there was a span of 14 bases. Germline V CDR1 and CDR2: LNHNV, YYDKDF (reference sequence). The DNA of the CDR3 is TGTGCCACCAGCAGAGATAAGCGTTATCTCCCTGAAGCTTTCTTT. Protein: CATSRDKRYLPEAFF.

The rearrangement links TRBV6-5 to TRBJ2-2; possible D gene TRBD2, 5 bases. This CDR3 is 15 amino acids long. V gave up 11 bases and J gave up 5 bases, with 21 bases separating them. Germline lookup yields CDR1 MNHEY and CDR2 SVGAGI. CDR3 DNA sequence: TGTGCCGGCCTCCTAGGAGGACCAAGTACCGGGGAGCTGTTTTTT. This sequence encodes CAGLLGGPSTGELFF.

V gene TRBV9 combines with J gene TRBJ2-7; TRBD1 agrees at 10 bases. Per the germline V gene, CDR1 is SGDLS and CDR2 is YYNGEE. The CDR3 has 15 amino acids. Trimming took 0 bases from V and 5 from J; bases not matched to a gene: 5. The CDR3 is CASSVGGTGVHEQYF. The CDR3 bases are TGTGCCAGCAGCGTAGGGGGGACAGGGGTCCACGAGCAGTACTTC.

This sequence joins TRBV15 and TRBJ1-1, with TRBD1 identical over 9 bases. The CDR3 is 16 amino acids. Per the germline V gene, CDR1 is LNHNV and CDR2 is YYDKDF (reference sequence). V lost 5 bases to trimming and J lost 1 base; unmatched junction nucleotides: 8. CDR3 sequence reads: CATSPRTGAGNTEAFF. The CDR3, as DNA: TGTGCCACCAGCCCACGGACAGGGGCGGGGAACACTGAAGCTTTCTTT.

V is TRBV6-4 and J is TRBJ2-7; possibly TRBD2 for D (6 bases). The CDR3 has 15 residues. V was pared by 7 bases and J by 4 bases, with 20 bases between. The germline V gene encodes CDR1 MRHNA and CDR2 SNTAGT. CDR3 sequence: CASTTRDFPYYEQYF. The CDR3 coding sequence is TGTGCCAGCACCACCCGGGACTTTCCCTATTACGAGCAGTACTTC.

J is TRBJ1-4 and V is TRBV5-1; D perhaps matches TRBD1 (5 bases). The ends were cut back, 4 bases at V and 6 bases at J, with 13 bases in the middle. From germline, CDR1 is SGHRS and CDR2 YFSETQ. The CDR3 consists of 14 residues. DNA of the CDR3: TGCGCCAGCAGCGCAGACAGTACTGATGAAAAACTGTTTTTT. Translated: CASSADSTDEKLFF.

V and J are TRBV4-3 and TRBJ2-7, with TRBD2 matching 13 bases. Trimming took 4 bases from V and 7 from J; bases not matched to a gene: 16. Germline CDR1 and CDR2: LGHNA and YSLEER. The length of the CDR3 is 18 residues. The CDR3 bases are TGCGCCAGCAGCCCCGGCAGGGACCATACTAGCGGGAGGGAGGAGCAGTACTTC. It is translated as CASSPGRDHTSGREEQYF.

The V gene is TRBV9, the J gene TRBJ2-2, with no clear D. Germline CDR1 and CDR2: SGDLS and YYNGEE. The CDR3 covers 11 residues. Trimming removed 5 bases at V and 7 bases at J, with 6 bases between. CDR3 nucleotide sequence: TGTGCCAGCAGGGGAAACGGGGAGCTGTTTTTT. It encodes CASRGNGELFF. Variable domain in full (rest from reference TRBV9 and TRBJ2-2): DSGVTQTPKHLITATGQRVTLRCSPRSGDLSVYWYQQSLDQGLQFLIQYYNGEERAKGNILERFSAQQFPDLHSELNLSSLELGDSALYFCASRGNGELFFGEGSRLTVL.

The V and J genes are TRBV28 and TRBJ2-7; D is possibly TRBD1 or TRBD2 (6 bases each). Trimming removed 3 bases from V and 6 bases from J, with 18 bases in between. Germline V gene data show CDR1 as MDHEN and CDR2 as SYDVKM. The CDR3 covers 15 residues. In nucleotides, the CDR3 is TGTGCCAGCAGTTTGTGGGACTCCAGGGGAAGCGAGCAGTACTTC. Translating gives CASSLWDSRGSEQYF.

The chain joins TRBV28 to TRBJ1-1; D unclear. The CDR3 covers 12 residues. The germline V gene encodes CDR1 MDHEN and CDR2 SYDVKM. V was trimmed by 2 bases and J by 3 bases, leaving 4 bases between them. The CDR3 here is CASSLVDTEAFF. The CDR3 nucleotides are TGTGCCAGCAGTTTAGTCGACACTGAAGCTTTCTTT.

The chain's CDR3 is CASLSPGQMNTEAFF. In nucleotides, the CDR3 is TGTGCCAGCCTTAGTCCGGGACAGATGAACACTGAAGCTTTCTTT. The chain combines TRBV19 with TRBJ1-1; 7 nucleotides line up with TRBD1. Trimming removed 9 bases from V and 0 bases from J; junction bases left unmatched: 10. CDR1 and CDR2 (germline): LNHDA, SQIVND (reference sequence). This CDR3 contains 15 residues.

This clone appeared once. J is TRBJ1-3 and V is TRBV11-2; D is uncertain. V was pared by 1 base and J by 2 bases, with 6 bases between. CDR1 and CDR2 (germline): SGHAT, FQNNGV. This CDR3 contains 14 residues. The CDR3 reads CASSLAWPGNTIYF. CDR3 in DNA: TGTGCCAGCAGCTTAGCTTGGCCTGGAAACACCATATATTTT.

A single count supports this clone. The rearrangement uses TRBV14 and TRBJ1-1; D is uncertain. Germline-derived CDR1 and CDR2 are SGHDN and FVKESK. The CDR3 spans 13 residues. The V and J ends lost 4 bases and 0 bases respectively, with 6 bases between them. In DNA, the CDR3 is TGTGCCAGCAGCCCTCGACTGAACACTGAAGCTTTCTTT. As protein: CASSPRLNTEAFF.

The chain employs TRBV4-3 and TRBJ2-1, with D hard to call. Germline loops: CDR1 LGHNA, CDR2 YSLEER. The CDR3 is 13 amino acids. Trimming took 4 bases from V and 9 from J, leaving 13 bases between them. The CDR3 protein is CASSPYVGAEQFF. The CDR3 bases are TGCGCCAGCAGCCCGTACGTGGGTGCTGAGCAGTTCTTC.

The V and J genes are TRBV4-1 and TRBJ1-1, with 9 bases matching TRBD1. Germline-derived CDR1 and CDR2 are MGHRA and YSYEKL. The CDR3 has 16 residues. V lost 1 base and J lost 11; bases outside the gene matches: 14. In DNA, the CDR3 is TGCGCCAGCAGCCAAGTCTTAGGACAGGGGTCAAACGGGGCTTTCTTT. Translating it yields CASSQVLGQGSNGAFF.

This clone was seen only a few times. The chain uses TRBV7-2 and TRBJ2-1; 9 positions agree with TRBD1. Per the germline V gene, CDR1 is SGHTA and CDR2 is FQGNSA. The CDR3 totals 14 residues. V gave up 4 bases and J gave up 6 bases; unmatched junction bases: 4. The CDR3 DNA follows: TGTGCCAGCAGCTCGAACAGGGGGCCCAATGAGCAGTTCTTC. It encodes CASSSNRGPNEQFF.